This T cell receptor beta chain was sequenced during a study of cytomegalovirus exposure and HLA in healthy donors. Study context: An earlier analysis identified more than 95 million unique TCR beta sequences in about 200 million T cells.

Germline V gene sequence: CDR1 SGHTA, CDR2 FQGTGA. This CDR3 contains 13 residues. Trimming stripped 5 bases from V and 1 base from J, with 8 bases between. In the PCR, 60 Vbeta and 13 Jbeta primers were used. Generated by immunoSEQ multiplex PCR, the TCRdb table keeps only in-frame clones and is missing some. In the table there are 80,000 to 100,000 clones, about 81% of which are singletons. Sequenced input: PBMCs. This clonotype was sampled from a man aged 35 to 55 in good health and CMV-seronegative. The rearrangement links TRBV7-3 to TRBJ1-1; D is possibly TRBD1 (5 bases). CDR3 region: CASSRRENTEAFF. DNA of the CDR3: TGTGCCAGCAGCCGCAGGGAGAACACTGAAGCTTTCTTT.